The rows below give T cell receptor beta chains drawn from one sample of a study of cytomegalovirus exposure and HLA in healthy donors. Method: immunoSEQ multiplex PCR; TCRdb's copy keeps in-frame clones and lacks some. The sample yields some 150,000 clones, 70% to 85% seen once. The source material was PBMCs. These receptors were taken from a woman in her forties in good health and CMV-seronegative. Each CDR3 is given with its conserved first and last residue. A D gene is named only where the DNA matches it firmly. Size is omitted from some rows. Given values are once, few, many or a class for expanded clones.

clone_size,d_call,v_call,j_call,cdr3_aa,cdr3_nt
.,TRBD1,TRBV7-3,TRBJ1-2,CASRQSQGAAYGYTF,TGTGCCAGCAGACAGTCACAGGGGGCGGCCTATGGCTACACCTTC
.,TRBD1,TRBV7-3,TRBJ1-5,CASSLPGQGEKCQPQHF,TGTGCCAGCAGCCTCCCGGGACAGGGTGAAAAGTGCCAGCCCCAGCATTTT
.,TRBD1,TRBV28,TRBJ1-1,CASSTYPRQGRRGNTEAFF,TGTGCCAGCAGCACTTATCCCCGACAGGGCAGAAGGGGGAACACTGAAGCTTTCTTT
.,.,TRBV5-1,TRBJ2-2,CASSPGQTNTGELFF,TGCGCCAGCAGCCCTGGACAGACGAACACCGGGGAGCTGTTTTTT
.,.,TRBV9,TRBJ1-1,CASSAGGRTEAFF,TGTGCCAGCAGCGCCGGGGGAAGGACTGAAGCTTTCTTT
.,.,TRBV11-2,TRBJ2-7,CASSQNPVQGFSYEQYF,TGTGCCAGCAGCCAAAACCCCGTTCAGGGGTTCTCCTACGAGCAGTACTTC
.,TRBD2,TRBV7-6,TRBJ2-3,CASSPGLASDTQYF,TGTGCCAGCAGCCCTGGACTAGCGTCAGATACGCAGTATTTT
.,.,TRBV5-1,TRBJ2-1,CASSPSIGGPYNEQFF,TGCGCCAGCAGTCCCTCCATTGGCGGGCCCTACAATGAGCAGTTCTTC
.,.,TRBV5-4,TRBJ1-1,CASSFPETEAFF,TGTGCCAGCAGCTTTCCGGAGACTGAAGCTTTCTTT
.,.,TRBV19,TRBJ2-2,CATKVTQVPGELFF,TGTGCCACTAAAGTAACACAGGTCCCCGGGGAGCTGTTTTTT
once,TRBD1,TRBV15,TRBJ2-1,CATSRDRTGSSRFF,TGTGCCACCAGCAGAGACCGGACAGGTTCGAGTCGGTTCTTC
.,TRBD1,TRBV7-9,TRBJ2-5,CASSLNIGTASFQETQYF,TGTGCCAGCAGCTTAAATATAGGGACAGCCAGCTTTCAAGAGACCCAGTACTTC
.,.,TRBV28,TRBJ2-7,CASSLAHNTGLYEQYF,TGTGCCAGCAGTTTAGCCCATAATACAGGGTTGTACGAGCAGTACTTC
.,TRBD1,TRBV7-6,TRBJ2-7,CASSLGTGESYEQYF,TGTGCCAGCAGCCTAGGGACAGGGGAATCCTACGAGCAGTACTTC
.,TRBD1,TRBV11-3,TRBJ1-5,CASSLRQGDQPQHF,TGTGCCAGCAGCTTACGACAGGGGGATCAGCCCCAGCATTTT